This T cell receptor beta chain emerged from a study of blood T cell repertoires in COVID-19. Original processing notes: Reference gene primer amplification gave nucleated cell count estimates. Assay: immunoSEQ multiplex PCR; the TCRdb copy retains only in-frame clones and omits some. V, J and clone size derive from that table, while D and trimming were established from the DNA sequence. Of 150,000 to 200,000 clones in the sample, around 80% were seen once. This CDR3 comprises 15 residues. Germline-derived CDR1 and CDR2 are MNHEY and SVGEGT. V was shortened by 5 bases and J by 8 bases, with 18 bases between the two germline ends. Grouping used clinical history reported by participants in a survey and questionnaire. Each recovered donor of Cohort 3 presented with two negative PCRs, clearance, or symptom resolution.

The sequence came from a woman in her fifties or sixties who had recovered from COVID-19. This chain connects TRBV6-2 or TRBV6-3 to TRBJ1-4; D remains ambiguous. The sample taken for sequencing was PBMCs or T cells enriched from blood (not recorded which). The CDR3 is CASSRPSGLREKLFF. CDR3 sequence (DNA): TGTGCCAGCAGTCGCCCCTCGGGGTTGCGAGAAAAACTGTTTTTT.